The 30 T cell receptor beta chains given below trace back to one sample, sequenced in a study of radiation and T cells in renal cell carcinoma. The time point is: blood 2 weeks post-SBRT. Regarding treatment: 15 Gy SBRT to primary tumor, nephrectomy 4 weeks later. Clones were read by immunoSEQ multiplex PCR, and TCRdb kept only the in-frame ones, dropping some. The sample yields 100,000 to 150,000 clones, around 90% seen once. Sample: blood, taken from a patient whose treatment included radiotherapy and nephrectomy. All receptors come from a woman in her seventies with renal cell carcinoma.

This clone was detected once. V is TRBV6-1 and J is TRBJ1-3, with 7 positions matching TRBD1. The V gene end was trimmed by 1 base and the J gene end by 4 bases; junction bases not matched to a gene: 7. There are 16 residues in the CDR3. Germline CDR1 reads MNHNS; CDR2 reads SASEGT. The CDR3 sequence is CASSEGVDRVGNTIYF. CDR3 DNA: TGTGCCAGCAGTGAAGGGGTAGACAGGGTCGGAAACACCATATATTTT.

This clone was observed once. The chain combines TRBV5-1 with TRBJ2-1, with D perhaps assigned TRBD1 or TRBD2 (5 bases each). The germline V and J ends were trimmed by 4 bases and 1 base, with 15 bases remaining between them. The CDR3 consists of 16 residues. CDR1 and CDR2 (germline): SGHRS, YFSETQ. Here the CDR3 reads CASSPHEGNSYNEQFF. The DNA of the CDR3 is TGCGCCAGCAGCCCGCACGAGGGGAATTCCTACAATGAGCAGTTCTTC.

The chain uses TRBV7-9 and TRBJ1-4; TRBD1 matches at 7 bases. J was trimmed by 8 bases and V by 6 bases; bases with no gene match: 12. Germline assignment: CDR1 SEHNR and CDR2 FQNEAQ (reference sequence). This CDR3 has 15 amino acids. The CDR3, as DNA: TGTGCCAGCAGTACGAGTACAGGGGTAGGAGAAAAACTGTTTTTT. This codes for CASSTSTGVGEKLFF.

The chain recombines TRBV5-5 with TRBJ1-6; a weak D match, TRBD1 (5 bases). CDR1 and CDR2 (germline): SGHKS, YYEKEE (reference sequence). Trimming left V 2 bases short and J 11 bases short, with 8 bases between. The CDR3 spans 12 residues. The CDR3 nucleotides read TGTGCCAGCAGCTTACAGGTCCCACCCCTCCACTTT. Protein sequence: CASSLQVPPLHF.

The V and J genes are TRBV5-1 and TRBJ1-2; D perhaps matches TRBD1 (5 bases). This CDR3 is 13 amino acids long. Between the trimmed V and J ends, which lost 0 bases and 8 bases, there was a span of 11 bases. Germline V gene sequence: CDR1 SGHRS, CDR2 YFSETQ. CDR3 in amino acids: CASSLVAGQGYTF. CDR3 sequence (DNA): TGCGCCAGCAGCTTGGTGGCAGGGCAGGGCTACACCTTC. The full variable domain, completed using reference TRBV5-1 and TRBJ1-2, is KAGVTQTPRYLIKTRGQQVTLSCSPISGHRSVSWYQQTPGQGLQFLFEYFSETQRNKGNFPGRFSGRQFSNSRSEMNVSTLELGDSALYLCASSLVAGQGYTFGSGTRLTVV.

There are a few counts of this clone. The chain joins TRBV19 to TRBJ1-2; unclear D gene. This CDR3 has 15 residues. CDR1 is LNHDA, CDR2 SQIVND, per germline (reference sequence). The ends were cut back, 1 base at V and 2 bases at J, with 11 bases in the middle. The CDR3 DNA follows: TGTGCCAGTAGTATAGGCAGAAGAGCAAACTATGGCTACACCTTC. Translated, it gives CASSIGRRANYGYTF.

J is TRBJ1-1 and V is TRBV6-6; no clear D. CDR1 and CDR2 from the germline V gene are MNHNY and SVGAGI (reference sequence). Trimming removed 1 base from V and 2 bases from J, with 11 bases in between. This CDR3 contains 15 residues. CDR3 region: CASSYFTVLNTEAFF. CDR3 sequence (DNA): TGTGCCAGCAGTTACTTTACAGTACTAAACACTGAAGCTTTCTTT.

CDR3 in amino acids: CASGSPGQGARGYTF. The CDR3 region has the DNA TGTGCCAGTGGATCGCCGGGACAGGGGGCCCGTGGCTACACCTTC. The chain carries TRBV19 and TRBJ1-2; 12 bases agree with TRBD1. Germline loops: CDR1 LNHDA, CDR2 SQIVND (reference sequence). This CDR3 has 15 amino acids. J lost 7 bases, V lost 8 bases, and 11 bases had no gene match. The full variable domain, rest sourced from reference TRBV19 and TRBJ1-2, is DGGITQSPKYLFRKEGQNVTLSCEQNLNHDAMYWYRQDPGQGLRLIYYSQIVNDFQKGDIAEGYSVSREKKESFPLTVTSAQKNPTAFYLCASGSPGQGARGYTFGSGTRLTVV.

This clone was observed a few times. V gene TRBV10-3 combines with J gene TRBJ1-1, with TRBD1 identical over 8 bases. In germline, CDR1 is ENHRY, CDR2 SYGVKD. Trimming removed 2 bases from V and 10 bases from J; junction bases left unmatched: 6. The length of the CDR3 is 13 residues. The DNA for the CDR3 is TGTGCCATCAGTGAGACAGGGGGAGTTCGAGCTTTCTTT. Its translation is CAISETGGVRAFF.

V gene TRBV5-4 combines with J gene TRBJ1-2; 7 nucleotides match TRBD1. Germline V CDR1 and CDR2: SGHNT, YYREEE (reference sequence). Trimming removed 0 bases from V and 3 bases from J; junction bases left unmatched: 8. There are 16 residues in the CDR3. The chain's CDR3 is CASSLGAGRGDYGYTF. CDR3 nucleotide sequence: TGTGCCAGCAGCTTGGGAGCGGGCAGGGGGGACTATGGCTACACCTTC. The full variable domain, completed using reference TRBV5-4 and TRBJ1-2, is ETGVTQSPTHLIKTRGQQVTLRCSSQSGHNTVSWYQQALGQGPQFIFQYYREEENGRGNFPPRFSGLQFPNYSSELNVNALELDDSALYLCASSLGAGRGDYGYTFGSGTRLTVV.

V and J are TRBV7-3 and TRBJ2-1, with D perhaps matching TRBD2 (6 bases). Trimming took off 5 bases at V and 5 bases at J, with 16 bases between the two ends. The germline V gene encodes CDR1 SGHTA and CDR2 FQGTGA. The CDR3 is 15 amino acids. CDR3 sequence reads: CASSPVPGLNNEQFF. The CDR3 region has the DNA TGTGCCAGCAGCCCAGTCCCGGGACTTAACAATGAGCAGTTCTTC.

The V call is TRBV5-1, the J call TRBJ2-5, with 9 bases lining up with TRBD2. Germline trimming cut 1 base from V and 3 bases from J; bases unmatched to any gene: 4. CDR3 length: 15 amino acids. Germline-derived CDR1 and CDR2 are SGHRS and YFSETQ. The CDR3 region has the DNA TGCGCCAGCAGCTTGCCTAGCGGGGAAAAAGAGACCCAGTACTTC. Amino acids: CASSLPSGEKETQYF.

The genes are TRBV29-1 and TRBJ1-1; D not certain. The CDR3 consists of 12 residues. Germline V gene sequence: CDR1 SQVTM, CDR2 ANQGSEA. The V and J ends lost 4 bases and 3 bases respectively, with 9 bases between them. CDR3 bases: TGCAGCGTTGGGTCGGCTTACACTGAAGCTTTCTTT. Translating it yields CSVGSAYTEAFF.

The table lists this clone with a count of one. This chain joins TRBV27 and TRBJ1-6; TRBD1 is a possible D gene (6 bases). The CDR3 runs to 14 residues. V lost 6 bases and J 4 bases, leaving 10 bases between the germline ends. The germline gives CDR1 MNHEY, CDR2 SMNVEV (reference sequence). The CDR3 sequence is CASSIRGYNSPLHF. CDR3 bases: TGTGCCAGCAGCATCAGGGGATATAATTCACCCCTCCACTTT.

As DNA, the CDR3 is TGTGCCAGCAGTAACCAGGGGGCAAAAGGCTACACCTTC. It translates to CASSNQGAKGYTF. The gene calls are TRBV6-5 and TRBJ1-2; 8 bases are a match to TRBD1. With 5 bases clipped from V and 8 bases from J, the junction kept 7 bases outside the gene matches. CDR3 length: 13 amino acids. CDR1 and CDR2 (germline): MNHEY, SVGAGI.

The V gene is TRBV5-1, the J gene TRBJ1-6; tentative D call: TRBD1 (5 bases). The CDR3 is 14 amino acids. In germline, CDR1 is SGHRS, CDR2 YFSETQ. V was shortened by 0 bases and J by 7 bases, with 8 bases between the two germline ends. The CDR3: CASSLDKGNSPLHF. CDR3 sequence (DNA): TGCGCCAGCAGCTTGGACAAGGGGAATTCACCCCTCCACTTT.

This chain connects TRBV15 to TRBJ1-2; weak D call: TRBD1 (5 bases). The CDR3 length is 15 residues. Germline lookup yields CDR1 LNHNV and CDR2 YYDKDF (reference sequence). Trimming cost V 2 bases and J 8 bases, with 18 bases left between them. CDR3 sequence reads: CATSRTSGTPGGYTF. The CDR3 nucleotides are TGTGCCACCAGCAGAACCTCCGGGACCCCCGGGGGCTACACCTTC.

This chain uses TRBV4-2 with TRBJ2-1; D gene ambiguous. The length of the CDR3 is 14 residues. The germline gives CDR1 LGHNA, CDR2 YNFKEQ. V was trimmed by 0 bases and J by 8 bases, leaving 11 bases between them. DNA of the CDR3: TGTGCCAGCAGCCAAGAGTCCAGCAGGTATGAGCAGTTCTTC. Protein sequence: CASSQESSRYEQFF.

Note on this clone: A read error may account for a junction end that differs from germline. This chain joins TRBV6-5 and TRBJ2-7, with TRBD1 identical over 9 bases. Germline V gene lookup returns CDR1 MNHEY and CDR2 SVGAGI. This CDR3 has 13 residues. The CDR3 DNA reads TGTGCCAGCAGTTACTCGTGGGACAGGGAAGTGCACTTC. Encoded protein: CASSYSWDREVHF.

The V and J genes are TRBV5-6 and TRBJ1-2; D unclear. The germline V gene has CDR1 SGHDT and CDR2 YYEEEE. This CDR3 region has 14 residues. Trimming removed 2 bases at V and 2 bases at J, with 10 bases between. CDR3 nucleotides: TGTGCCAGCAGCTTAAGGGTTAAGAACTATGGCTACACCTTC. Its protein product is CASSLRVKNYGYTF.

The chain carries TRBV29-1 and TRBJ2-1, with D unresolved. With 3 bases removed from V and 5 bases from J, the gap between germline ends came to 2 bases. CDR3 length: 10 amino acids. Germline V gives CDR1 SQVTM, CDR2 ANQGSEA. CDR3 nucleotides: TGCAGCGTTGAGAACAATGAGCAGTTCTTC. This gives the protein CSVENNEQFF.

The CDR3 DNA reads as TGTGCCAGCAGCTTAGGCAGCATCTATGGCTACACCTTC. Protein product: CASSLGSIYGYTF. The chain uses TRBV11-2 and TRBJ1-2; no firm D call. Trimming pared 1 base from V and 4 bases from J, leaving 7 bases between. The CDR3 extends over 13 amino acids. Looked up from germline, CDR1 is SGHAT and CDR2 is FQNNGV. Combining the CDR3 with reference TRBV11-2 and TRBJ1-2 gives the whole variable domain EAGVAQSPRYKIIEKRQSVAFWCNPISGHATLYWYQQILGQGPKLLIQFQNNGVVDDSQLPKDRFSAERLKGVDSTLKIQPAKLEDSAVYLCASSLGSIYGYTFGSGTRLTVV.

The V and J genes are TRBV6-1 and TRBJ2-7, with 7 bases that match TRBD2. Germline values: CDR1 MNHNS, CDR2 SASEGT. V shed 3 bases and J 4 bases; nucleotides not matched to a gene: 12. This CDR3 has 16 residues. As DNA, the CDR3 is TGTGCCAGCAGTGATGCCCGACTAGCAAGTGGGTACGAGCAGTACTTC. It is translated as CASSDARLASGYEQYF.

The J gene is TRBJ1-1, the V gene TRBV6-5; possibly TRBD1 for D (5 bases). The ends were cut back, 6 bases at V and 4 bases at J, with 12 bases in the middle. Per germline, CDR1 MNHEY and CDR2 SVGAGI. The CDR3 runs to 13 residues. CDR3 sequence: CASSTGIRTEAFF. The CDR3 DNA is TGTGCCAGCAGCACAGGTATCCGCACTGAAGCTTTCTTT.

This clone has just a few counts. The same CDR3 arises from other DNA sequences in this sample as well. The chain combines TRBV6-1 with TRBJ1-5; tentatively, D is TRBD1 (5 bases). V lost 2 bases, J lost 5 bases, and 10 bases lay in between. The CDR3 runs 14 residues. CDR1 is MNHNS and CDR2 is SASEGT in the germline V gene. The CDR3 DNA follows: TGTGCCAGCAGTGAATTCTGGGGCGATCAGCCCCAGCATTTT. Its protein product is CASSEFWGDQPQHF.

V is TRBV10-3 and J is TRBJ2-7; tentatively, D is TRBD1 (5 bases). V was cut by 5 bases and J by 2 bases, with 13 bases left in between. The CDR3 spans 14 residues. CDR1 and CDR2 from the germline V gene are ENHRY and SYGVKD. The CDR3 sequence is CAISIQGSTYEQYF. The DNA of the CDR3 is TGTGCCATCAGTATCCAGGGTTCTACCTACGAGCAGTACTTC.

The table lists this clone with a count of one. The rearrangement joins TRBV20-1 to TRBJ2-1, with no clear D. From germline, CDR1 is DFQATT and CDR2 SNEGSKA (reference sequence). CDR3 length equals 11 residues. V was pared by 1 base and J by 6 bases, with 4 bases between. The CDR3 here is CSARVANEQFF. Here the CDR3 DNA reads TGCAGTGCTAGAGTGGCCAATGAGCAGTTCTTC.

The rearrangement uses TRBV27 and TRBJ2-7, with D perhaps TRBD1 (5 bases). CDR1 MNHEY and CDR2 SMNVEV come from the germline V gene (reference sequence). The CDR3 spans 15 residues. V was shortened by 1 base and J by 0 bases, with 10 bases between the two germline ends. CDR3 region: CASSLWSGFSYEQYF. CDR3 coding DNA: TGTGCCAGCAGTTTATGGTCAGGGTTCTCCTACGAGCAGTACTTC.

V is TRBV27 and J is TRBJ1-5; D is uncertain. From germline, CDR1 is MNHEY and CDR2 SMNVEV (reference sequence). CDR3 length: 13 amino acids. The germline V and J ends were trimmed by 3 bases and 9 bases, with 12 bases remaining between them. The CDR3 loop reads CASSLQAGMPQHF. The CDR3 bases are TGTGCCAGCAGTTTGCAGGCCGGGATGCCCCAGCATTTT.

This chain uses TRBV2 with TRBJ1-3; 11 nucleotides align to TRBD1. Germline V gene sequence: CDR1 SNHLY, CDR2 FYNNEI. CDR3 length equals 16 residues. V was pared by 7 bases and J by 0 bases, with 5 bases of the junction left unmatched. The CDR3 DNA reads TGTGCCAGCACGGGGACAGGGGGTCTCTCTGGAAACACCATATATTTT. Its protein product is CASTGTGGLSGNTIYF.